This T cell receptor beta chain was profiled in a study of T-cell memory formation after mild COVID-19 (dated by TCRdb to 2020 to 2022). As for the study more broadly: TCR sequence clusters from the two donors were found to be largely donor specific. Longitudinal TCRalpha and TCRbeta repertoire sequencing tracked T-cell clones expanding and contracting after mild COVID-19 in a couple of donors. The cohort comprised two young, previously healthy adult volunteers, one female and one male.

The sample was run on an Illumina NovaSeq 6000. TCRalpha and TCRbeta cDNA libraries were constructed by 5'RACE with constant-segment primers, with sample barcodes and unique molecular identifiers being introduced. RNA was extracted from every sample with Trizol reagent. The libraries were amplified in two PCR steps, and the second step added a second sample barcode and Illumina TruSeq adapters. Sequencing of the libraries was done on an Illumina NovaSeq, producing 2 x 150 bp paired-end reads. The authors processed their data as follows. Demultiplexing of reads and collapsing into UMI-guided consensus sequences were performed with migec v1.2.7. Using mixcr v2.1.11, UMI consensuses were aligned to TRA and TRB V and J templates and then assembled into clonotypes. Expanded or contracted clonotypes were those called significant by both edgeR and NoisET, with noise models trained on biological replicates. For edgeR calls, the cutoffs were a false discovery rate-adjusted p below 0.01 and a log2 fold-change threshold of 1. PCA with hierarchical clustering of max-normalized trajectories of the 1000 most abundant clonotypes was used as exploratory dynamics analysis. Each responding clone was given a CD4 or CD8 phenotype based on the CD4+ and CD8+ repertoires, which had been sequenced separately. In TCRdb, the public reads were trimmed at Q25 with fastp and aligned with MiXCR, with productive beta chains retained. Each CDR3 protein gets just one entry, which takes the most common genes and DNA from the rows behind it. What appears here as the V and J calls and clone size reflects TCRdb's work, not the paper's. This sample holds about 180,000 distinct CDR3 sequences; less than 20% were observed only once. Roughly 3.8% of the sample is taken by the ten largest.

The research as a whole found: Contracting CD4+ clones were located mainly in the CM and EM memory subsets, whereas CD8+ clones were found to be enriched in EMRA. Only a couple of mild cases were covered by the study, and larger cohorts that include severe cases with pre-infection samples were considered necessary. Some responding clones were detected in pre-infection memory, suggesting pre-existing cross-reactive memory T cells joined the SARS-CoV-2 response. Balanced CD4/CD8 phenotypes were observed for clones contracting from day 15 to 85, whereas a bias towards CD4+ was observed for a second wave of clones expanding from day 15 to 37. SARS-CoV-2 specificity of the second-wave clones peaking on day 37 was not confirmed.

Per the germline V gene, MRHNA is the CDR1 and SNTAGT is the CDR2. Counted from cysteine to phenylalanine, this CDR3 has 16 amino acids. Only the CDR3 DNA stays, 48 bases, in frame from base 1. V is cut by 1 base and J by 2 bases, and the space between the germline ends is 13 bases. As concerns this clonotype: No cognate antigen has been identified for it. Qualities for individual bases were not recorded, and no much larger clone is one base off.

Ficoll-Paque density gradient centrifugation was used to isolate PBMCs. Here the chain combines TRBV6-4 and TRBJ2-3, and perhaps TRBD1 as D gene, on 5 matching bases. The sequence was obtained from a man between 18 and 35 years old who had mild COVID-19 (a few samples of this study predate the infection). The sample titles of this study are shuffled in the database, so cell type and time point are left out; the donor was told from shared clones. The specimen sequenced was PBMCs or a T cell subset sorted from them (not recorded which). The CDR3: CASSDYRIETTDTQYF. Read as DNA, the sequence is TGTGCCAGCAGTGACTACAGGATTGAAACCACAGATACGCAGTATTTT.